The 2 T cell receptor beta chains in this list originate from one sample, sequenced in a study of T cell responses to AZD1222 COVID-19 vaccine. This table comes from immunoSEQ multiplex PCR, and its TCRdb copy is limited to in-frame clones, with some not included. The table shows tens of thousands of clones, with 70% to 90% occurring only once. The source was peripheral blood, collected on day 0 of AZD1222 vaccination. The source of these receptors is an adult in good health.

This clone appeared once. This chain connects TRBV19 to TRBJ2-2, with 8 bases matching TRBD1. J lost 7 bases, V lost 10 bases, and 8 bases had no gene match. Germline V CDR1 and CDR2: LNHDA, SQIVND (reference sequence). The CDR3 has 13 amino acids. The DNA for the CDR3 is TGTGCCATTTCGGACAGGGCGAACGGGGAGCTGTTTTTT. Translating gives CAISDRANGELFF. The variable domain in full, completed from reference TRBV19 and TRBJ2-2, reads DGGITQSPKYLFRKEGQNVTLSCEQNLNHDAMYWYRQDPGQGLRLIYYSQIVNDFQKGDIAEGYSVSREKKESFPLTVTSAQKNPTAFYLCAISDRANGELFFGEGSRLTVL.

The rearrangement joins TRBV15 to TRBJ2-5; TRBD2 is a possible D gene (6 bases). The germline gives CDR1 LNHNV, CDR2 YYDKDF (reference sequence). This CDR3 is built from 15 residues. The germline V and J ends were trimmed by 3 bases and 1 base, with 12 bases remaining between them. CDR3 amino acids: CATSSPGLPQETQYF. Here the CDR3 DNA reads TGTGCCACCAGCAGTCCGGGACTCCCCCAAGAGACCCAGTACTTC.